These 24 T cell receptor beta chains came from one sample sequenced in a study of shared clonotypes between healthy human individuals. Naivety among CD8 cells was defined by CD45RO negativity and positive CCR7 selection, thereby excluding terminally differentiated effector memory CD45RA+ cells. Profiling relied on immunoSEQ multiplex PCR, and the TCRdb table lists in-frame clones only, not all of them. Of roughly 2 million clones in the sample, less than 95% were seen once. Material: naive CD8+ T cells sorted from blood. The receptors originated from a man aged 18-30 years in good health.

The chain links TRBV7-3 to TRBJ1-2, with 8 bases identical to TRBD1. The CDR3 is 16 amino acids. The germline V gene encodes CDR1 SGHTA and CDR2 FQGTGA. J gave up 0 bases and V 5 bases, and 8 bases lay outside the gene matches. The CDR3 is CASSVRTGTPNYGYTF. CDR3 sequence (DNA): TGTGCCAGCAGCGTACGGACAGGGACTCCTAACTATGGCTACACCTTC.

The chain links TRBV5-8 to TRBJ2-3, with unresolved D. Germline CDR1 and CDR2: SGHTS and YDEGEE. CDR3 length: 15 amino acids. V dropped 2 bases and J dropped 3 bases, with 13 bases sitting between them. CDR3 nucleotides: TGTGCCAGCAGCTTCTGGCCGAAATGGACAGATACGCAGTATTTT. This gives the protein CASSFWPKWTDTQYF.

Worth noting for this clone: This sample includes further DNA sequences coding for the same CDR3. CDR3 protein: CAWSVLGGTEAFF. The CDR3 nucleotides read TGTGCCTGGAGTGTACTAGGGGGCACTGAAGCTTTCTTT. The rearrangement joins TRBV30 to TRBJ1-1; D perhaps matches TRBD1 (6 bases). Trimming shortened V by 0 bases and J by 4 bases, and 9 bases separated the two germline ends. This CDR3 has 13 amino acids. Germline V gene sequence: CDR1 GTSNPN, CDR2 SVGIG (reference sequence).

The V and J genes are TRBV19 and TRBJ2-2; 8 bases map to TRBD2. V was pared by 7 bases and J by 3 bases, with 13 bases of the junction left unmatched. Germline V lookup: CDR1 LNHDA, CDR2 SQIVND (reference sequence). The CDR3 has 17 residues. The CDR3 nucleotides are TGTGCCAGTATGGGGTTTAGTAGCGGGACTTACACCGGGGAGCTGTTTTTT. The encoded protein is CASMGFSSGTYTGELFF.

The chain employs TRBV13 and TRBJ2-7; possibly TRBD2 for D (5 bases). Trimming shortened V by 5 bases and J by 6 bases, and 17 bases separated the two germline ends. CDR1 is PRHDT and CDR2 is FYEKMQ in the germline V gene (reference sequence). CDR3 length: 14 residues. CDR3 region: CASSPSGLRGEQYF. CDR3 DNA sequence: TGTGCCAGCAGCCCATCCGGGCTTCGGGGCGAGCAGTACTTC. The whole variable domain, filled in from reference TRBV13 and TRBJ2-7, reads AAGVIQSPRHLIKEKRETATLKCYPIPRHDTVYWYQQGPGQDPQFLISFYEKMQSDKGSIPDRFSAQQFSDYHSELNMSSLELGDSALYFCASSPSGLRGEQYFGPGTRLTVT.

The rearrangement joins TRBV29-1 to TRBJ2-1; D might be TRBD1 (7 bases). CDR3 size: 15 residues. Germline V gene data show CDR1 as SQVTM and CDR2 as ANQGSEA. V was clipped by 6 bases and J by 1 base, with 16 bases between them. The CDR3 is CSVEGASPSYNEQFF. The CDR3 coding sequence is TGCAGCGTGGAGGGGGCTAGTCCGTCCTACAATGAGCAGTTCTTC.

The chain employs TRBV7-9 and TRBJ2-1; 7 nucleotides line up with TRBD2. This CDR3 contains 14 residues. In germline, CDR1 is SEHNR, CDR2 FQNEAQ (reference sequence). V lost 5 bases, J lost 8 bases, and 9 bases stayed unmatched. The CDR3 region has the DNA TGTGCCAGCAGCCCTGGGGGAGGGGTGGATGAGCAGTTCTTC. Encoded protein: CASSPGGGVDEQFF.

Worth noting for this clone: Other DNA sequences within the sample encode an identical CDR3. The rearrangement uses TRBV5-4 and TRBJ2-1; unclear D gene. The CDR3 is 12 residues long. CDR1 is SGHNT and CDR2 is YYREEE in the germline V gene (reference sequence). The V end lost 0 bases, the J end lost 5 bases, and 3 bases lay between the germline ends. DNA for the CDR3: TGTGCCAGCAGCTTGGAAGACAATGAGCAGTTCTTC. This codes for CASSLEDNEQFF.

CDR3 loop: CASSDDLGGETQYF. The CDR3 region has the DNA TGTGCCAGCAGTGACGACCTCGGAGGAGAGACCCAGTACTTC. This chain connects TRBV2 to TRBJ2-5; a possible D gene is TRBD2 (5 bases). Germline CDR1 SNHLY, CDR2 FYNNEI. Trimming took 3 bases from V and 4 from J, leaving 12 bases between them. This CDR3 has 14 residues.

The V and J genes are TRBV9 and TRBJ2-5; 9 bases are shared with TRBD2. CDR3 length: 17 residues. Germline CDR1 reads SGDLS; CDR2 reads YYNGEE. V dropped 4 bases and J dropped 8; count of bases not matched to a gene: 18. The DNA for the CDR3 is TGTGCCAGCAGCCCACCCCCAGAGCGGGGGGCTCAAGGAACCCAGTACTTC. Its protein is CASSPPPERGAQGTQYF.

The rearrangement uses TRBV27 and TRBJ2-2, with D perhaps matching TRBD2 (7 bases). There are 16 residues in the CDR3. Trimming took 2 bases from V and 5 from J, leaving 15 bases between them. In germline, CDR1 is MNHEY, CDR2 SMNVEV (reference sequence). CDR3 nucleotides: TGTGCCAGCAGTTTAGGCGCGGGGGCCGGGACCGGGGAGCTGTTTTTT. The encoded protein is CASSLGAGAGTGELFF.

This clone was recorded only once. This CDR3 is also generated by other DNA sequences in the sample. V and J are TRBV4-1 and TRBJ2-1, with 7 positions matching TRBD1. V lost 4 bases, J lost 5 bases, and 5 bases stayed unmatched. This CDR3 has 14 amino acids. In germline, CDR1 is MGHRA, CDR2 YSYEKL. The CDR3 reads CASSPRQGDNEQFF. The CDR3 coding sequence is TGCGCCAGCAGCCCTCGACAGGGAGACAATGAGCAGTTCTTC.

CDR3 region: CSVEAGDRHSYEQYF. For the CDR3, the DNA is TGCAGCGTTGAGGCGGGGGACAGGCACTCCTACGAGCAGTACTTC. The chain is built from TRBV29-1 and TRBJ2-7, with D possibly being TRBD1 (8 bases). This CDR3 has 15 amino acids. V gave up 3 bases and J gave up 0 bases, with 15 bases separating them. Germline CDR1 and CDR2: SQVTM and ANQGSEA.

This clone was seen just once. This chain links TRBV10-3 with TRBJ1-4, with a possible D match to TRBD1 (6 bases). The ends were cut back, 4 bases at V and 0 bases at J, with 15 bases in the middle. Looked up from germline, CDR1 is ENHRY and CDR2 is SYGVKD. The CDR3 sequence is 17 residues long. The CDR3 region is CAISVGQPKPTNEKLFF. In nucleotides, the CDR3 is TGTGCCATCAGTGTCGGACAGCCAAAACCAACTAATGAAAAACTGTTTTTT.

The rearrangement joins TRBV13 to TRBJ2-7, with TRBD2 matching over 11 bases. Trimming removed 3 bases from V and 2 bases from J; junction bases left unmatched: 3. Germline CDR1 is PRHDT and CDR2 is FYEKMQ (reference sequence). This CDR3 spans 15 amino acids. The CDR3 DNA is TGTGCCAGCAGCTTTCTAGCGGGGGGAACCTACGAGCAGTACTTC. Translating it yields CASSFLAGGTYEQYF.

This clone was found once. The gene calls are TRBV5-4 and TRBJ2-7, with 11 bases that match TRBD2. Germline trimming cut 4 bases from V and 0 bases from J; bases unmatched to any gene: 6. The CDR3 is 16 amino acids. Germline V gene lookup returns CDR1 SGHNT and CDR2 YYREEE (reference sequence). CDR3 sequence reads: CASSGGTSGHSYEQYF. DNA of the CDR3: TGTGCCAGCAGCGGCGGGACTAGCGGCCACTCCTACGAGCAGTACTTC.

The V call is TRBV27, the J call TRBJ2-1; D might be TRBD2 (6 bases). The V gene lost 7 bases and the J gene lost 2 bases, with 12 bases spanning the gap. Germline loops: CDR1 MNHEY, CDR2 SMNVEV (reference sequence). The CDR3 extends over 14 amino acids. The CDR3 protein is CASTDGTPYNEQFF. CDR3 DNA: TGTGCCAGCACCGACGGGACTCCCTACAATGAGCAGTTCTTC.

This clone is a singleton in its sample. The V call is TRBV27, the J call TRBJ1-5, with D hard to call. This CDR3 is 16 amino acids long. V gave up 2 bases and J gave up 4 bases, with 15 bases separating them. CDR1 is MNHEY, CDR2 SMNVEV, per germline (reference sequence). The chain's CDR3 is CASSLIGATPNQPQHF. CDR3 in DNA: TGTGCCAGCAGTTTAATCGGTGCGACACCTAATCAGCCCCAGCATTTT.

The rearrangement uses TRBV29-1 and TRBJ1-1, with D unresolved. From germline, CDR1 is SQVTM and CDR2 ANQGSEA. V dropped 6 bases and J dropped 6 bases, with 14 bases sitting between them. The CDR3 covers 12 residues. The CDR3 DNA reads as TGCAGCGTCACGACGGGGTCCCCTGAAGCTTTCTTT. Protein sequence: CSVTTGSPEAFF.

This clone was picked up one time. At the DNA level, this CDR3 is encoded by other sequences in the same sample as well. The chain combines TRBV7-9 with TRBJ2-7; D remains unclear. The germline V gene encodes CDR1 SEHNR and CDR2 FQNEAQ (reference sequence). V dropped 2 bases and J dropped 4 bases, with 6 bases sitting between them. The CDR3 sequence is 12 residues long. CDR3 sequence reads: CASSLSSYEQYF. The CDR3 region has the DNA TGTGCCAGCAGCTTAAGCAGTTACGAGCAGTACTTC.

The V gene is TRBV5-4, the J gene TRBJ1-4; TRBD1 aligns across 9 bases. Germline V gene lookup returns CDR1 SGHNT and CDR2 YYREEE (reference sequence). V lost 4 bases and J lost 3; bases outside the gene matches: 10. The CDR3 is 17 amino acids. The CDR3 DNA sequence: TGTGCCAGCAGCATAGGGACAGGGAACGTAGCTAATGAAAAACTGTTTTTT. Its translation is CASSIGTGNVANEKLFF.

This sequence joins TRBV7-6 and TRBJ2-3; the D is unclear. V was pared by 1 base and J by 0 bases, with 8 bases between. CDR1 and CDR2 (germline): SGHVS, FNYEAQ. The CDR3 length is 15 residues. CDR3 residues: CASSLESVSTDTQYF. CDR3 in DNA: TGTGCCAGCAGCTTAGAGTCGGTTAGCACAGATACGCAGTATTTT.

The chain's CDR3 is CSVIGSLYEQYF. As DNA, the CDR3 is TGCAGCGTTATCGGTTCTCTCTACGAGCAGTACTTC. This chain connects TRBV29-1 to TRBJ2-7, with unresolved D. The germline gives CDR1 SQVTM, CDR2 ANQGSEA. This CDR3 comprises 12 residues. Between the trimmed V and J ends, which lost 5 bases and 3 bases, there was a span of 11 bases.

This clone is a singleton in its sample. The chain combines TRBV27 with TRBJ1-1; D might be TRBD1 (5 bases). This CDR3 is built from 15 residues. Germline-derived CDR1 and CDR2 are MNHEY and SMNVEV (reference sequence). Trimming stripped 2 bases from V and 0 bases from J, with 10 bases between. CDR3: CASSLGATVNTEAFF. DNA of the CDR3: TGTGCCAGCAGTTTAGGGGCGACCGTGAACACTGAAGCTTTCTTT.